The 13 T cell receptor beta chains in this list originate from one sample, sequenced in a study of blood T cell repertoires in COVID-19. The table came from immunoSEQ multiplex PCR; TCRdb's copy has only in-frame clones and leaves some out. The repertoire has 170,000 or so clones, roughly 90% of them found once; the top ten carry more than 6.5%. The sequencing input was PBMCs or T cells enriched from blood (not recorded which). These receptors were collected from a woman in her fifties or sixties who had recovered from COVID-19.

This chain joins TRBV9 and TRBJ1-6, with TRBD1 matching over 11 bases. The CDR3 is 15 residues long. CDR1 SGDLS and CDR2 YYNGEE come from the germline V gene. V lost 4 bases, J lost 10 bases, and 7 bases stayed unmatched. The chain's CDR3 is CASSTDRGRGSPLHF. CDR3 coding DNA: TGTGCCAGCAGCACGGACAGGGGGCGAGGCTCACCCCTCCACTTT.

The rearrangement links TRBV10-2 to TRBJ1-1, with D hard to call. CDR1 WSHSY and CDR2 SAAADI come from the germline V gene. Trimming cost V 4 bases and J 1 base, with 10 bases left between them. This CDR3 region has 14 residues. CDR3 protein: CASSAASGNTEAFF. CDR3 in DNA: TGCGCCAGCAGTGCGGCATCGGGGAACACTGAAGCTTTCTTT.

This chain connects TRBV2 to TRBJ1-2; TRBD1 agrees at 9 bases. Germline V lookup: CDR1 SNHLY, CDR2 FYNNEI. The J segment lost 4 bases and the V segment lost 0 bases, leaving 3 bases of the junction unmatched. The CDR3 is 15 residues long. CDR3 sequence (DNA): TGTGCCAGCAGTGAAGCCGGGACAGGGTCCTATGGCTACACCTTC. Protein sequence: CASSEAGTGSYGYTF.

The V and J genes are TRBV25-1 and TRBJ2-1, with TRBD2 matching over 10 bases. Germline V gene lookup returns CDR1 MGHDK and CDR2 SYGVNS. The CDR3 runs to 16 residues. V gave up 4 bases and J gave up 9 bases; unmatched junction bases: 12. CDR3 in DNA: TGTGCCAGCAGTGCCACACTAGCGGGGAGCCTCGGTGAGCAGTTCTTC. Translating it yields CASSATLAGSLGEQFF. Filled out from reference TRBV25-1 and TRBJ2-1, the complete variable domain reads EADIYQTPRYLVIGTGKKITLECSQTMGHDKMYWYQQDPGMELHLIHYSYGVNSTEKGDLSSESTVSRIRTEHFPLTLESARPSHTSQYLCASSATLAGSLGEQFFGPGTRLTVL.

The DNA for the CDR3 is TGCGCCAGCAGCTCCACCGGACTGCTCCTGGGAGCTGGCTACACCTTC. Translated, it gives CASSSTGLLLGAGYTF. The chain combines TRBV5-1 with TRBJ1-2; D uncertain. Germline V gives CDR1 SGHRS, CDR2 YFSETQ. The CDR3 consists of 16 residues. The germline V and J ends were trimmed by 3 bases and 7 bases, with 22 bases remaining between them.

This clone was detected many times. In DNA, the CDR3 is TGTGCCAGCAGCCAACTTACAGGGGGGCATGAGCAGTTCTTC. This translates into CASSQLTGGHEQFF. The genes are TRBV14 and TRBJ2-1, with 8 positions matching TRBD1. The CDR3 length is 14 residues. The junction had 5 bases not matched to a gene; V was cut back by 2 bases and J by 8 bases. Germline-derived CDR1 and CDR2 are SGHDN and FVKESK.

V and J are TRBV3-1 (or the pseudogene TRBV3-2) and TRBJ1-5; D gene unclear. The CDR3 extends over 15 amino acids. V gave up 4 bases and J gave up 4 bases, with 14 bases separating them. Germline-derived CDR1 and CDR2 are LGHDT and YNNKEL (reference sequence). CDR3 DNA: TGTGCCAGCAGCCCGAGGTGGGGAGCAAATCAGCCCCAGCATTTT. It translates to CASSPRWGANQPQHF.

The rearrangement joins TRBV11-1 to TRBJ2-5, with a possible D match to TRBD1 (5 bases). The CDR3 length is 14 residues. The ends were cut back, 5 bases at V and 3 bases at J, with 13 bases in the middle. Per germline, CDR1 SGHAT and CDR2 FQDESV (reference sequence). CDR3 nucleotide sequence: TGTGCCAGCAGCCTTACTGCGACAGAAGAGACCCAGTACTTC. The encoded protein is CASSLTATEETQYF.

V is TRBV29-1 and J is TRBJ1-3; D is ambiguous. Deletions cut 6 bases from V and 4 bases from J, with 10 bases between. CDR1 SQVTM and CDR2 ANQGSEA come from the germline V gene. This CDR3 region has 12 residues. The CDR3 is CSVREDGNTIYF. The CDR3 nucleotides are TGCAGCGTCCGGGAAGACGGAAACACCATATATTTT.

CDR3: CASSFAANTGELFF. CDR3 bases: TGTGCCAGCAGTTTCGCAGCGAACACCGGGGAGCTGTTTTTT. The V call is TRBV6-2 or TRBV6-3, the J call TRBJ2-2; no reliable D call. V was clipped by 4 bases and J by 0 bases, with 6 bases between them. The CDR3 consists of 14 residues. The germline gives CDR1 MNHEY, CDR2 SVGEGT.

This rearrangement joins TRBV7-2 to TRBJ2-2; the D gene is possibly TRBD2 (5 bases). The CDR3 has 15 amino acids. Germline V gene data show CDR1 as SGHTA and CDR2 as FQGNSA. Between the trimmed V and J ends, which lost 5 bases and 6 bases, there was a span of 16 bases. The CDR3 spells CASSLPTRGPGELFF. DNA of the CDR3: TGTGCCAGCAGCCTGCCGACCCGGGGTCCCGGGGAGCTGTTTTTT.

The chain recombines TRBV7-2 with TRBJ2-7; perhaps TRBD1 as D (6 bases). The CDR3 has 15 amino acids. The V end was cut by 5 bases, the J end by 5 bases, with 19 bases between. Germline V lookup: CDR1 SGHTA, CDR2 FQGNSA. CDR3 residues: CASSPGHNFGDEQYF. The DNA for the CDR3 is TGTGCCAGCAGCCCGGGACACAACTTCGGGGACGAGCAGTACTTC.

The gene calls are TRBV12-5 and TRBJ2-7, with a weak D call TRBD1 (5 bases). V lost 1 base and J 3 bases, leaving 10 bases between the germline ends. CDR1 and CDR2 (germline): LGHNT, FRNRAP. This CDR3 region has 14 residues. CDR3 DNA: TGTGCTAGTGGTTTGGGACAGAGCCTCTACGAGCAGTACTTC. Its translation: CASGLGQSLYEQYF.